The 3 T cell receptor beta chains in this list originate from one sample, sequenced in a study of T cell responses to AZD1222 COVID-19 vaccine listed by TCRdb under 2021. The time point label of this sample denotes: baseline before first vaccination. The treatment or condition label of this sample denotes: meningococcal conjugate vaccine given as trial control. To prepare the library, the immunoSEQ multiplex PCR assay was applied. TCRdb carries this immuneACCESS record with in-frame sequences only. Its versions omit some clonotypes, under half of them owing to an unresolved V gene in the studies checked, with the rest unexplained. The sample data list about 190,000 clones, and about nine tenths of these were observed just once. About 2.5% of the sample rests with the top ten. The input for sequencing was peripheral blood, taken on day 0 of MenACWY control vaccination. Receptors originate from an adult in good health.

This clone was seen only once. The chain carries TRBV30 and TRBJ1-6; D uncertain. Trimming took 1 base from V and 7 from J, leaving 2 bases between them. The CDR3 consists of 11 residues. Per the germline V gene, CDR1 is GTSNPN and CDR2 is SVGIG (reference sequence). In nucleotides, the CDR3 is TGTGCCTGGAGTGGGAATTCACCCCTCCACTTT. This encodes CAWSGNSPLHF.

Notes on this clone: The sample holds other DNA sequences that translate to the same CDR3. The CDR3, as DNA: TGTGCCAGCAGTGACAGGAGCAATCAGCCCCAGCATTTT. Protein product: CASSDRSNQPQHF. This rearrangement joins TRBV6-1 to TRBJ1-5; D call uncertain. The CDR3 is 13 amino acids. V gave up 3 bases and J gave up 1 base, with 4 bases separating them. Germline CDR1 and CDR2: MNHNS and SASEGT.

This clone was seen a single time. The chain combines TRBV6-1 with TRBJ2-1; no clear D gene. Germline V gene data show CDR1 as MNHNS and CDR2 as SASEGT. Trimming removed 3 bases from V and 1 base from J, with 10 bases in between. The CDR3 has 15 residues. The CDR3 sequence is CASSDWPPSYNEQFF. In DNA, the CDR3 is TGTGCCAGCAGTGATTGGCCTCCTTCCTACAATGAGCAGTTCTTC.